Following are 10 T cell receptor beta chains from one sample sequenced in a study of blood T cells in healthy people across ages. A J-beta primer mix and a sample-barcoded 5' primer were used in a second PCR of about 7 to 12 cycles. TCRdb re-derived calls from the 5' RACE reads in MiXCR, one entry per CDR3 protein. Of fewer than 1.5 million distinct CDR3 sequences listed, around two fifths are singletons. The sequenced material came from blood. These receptors were collected from a woman younger than 35 in good health.

Points on this clonotype: A junction end diverges from the germline sequence, so it may reflect a read error. The V gene is TRBV18, the J gene TRBJ2-7; 7 bases fit TRBD1. The end of the DNA fits TRBJ2-5 better, so the J call may be wrong. Germline V gene lookup returns CDR1 KGHSH and CDR2 LQKENI. The CDR3 is 14 amino acids. CDR3 sequence (DNA): TGTGCCGGCTCACACCAGACAGGGAGAGAGACCCAGTACTTC. This encodes CAGSHQTGRETQYF.

This clonotype was picked up a small number of times. The chain links TRBV21-1 to TRBJ2-3; TRBD2, the D gene given by the table, was not confirmed from the DNA. TRBV21-1 is assigned pseudogene status. This CDR3 has 17 residues. In nucleotides, the CDR3 is TGTGCCAGCAGCAAAGTACTCAGAGCTAGCGGCACAGATACGCAGTATTTT. Translating it yields CASSKVLRASGTDTQYF.

This clonotype was seen at least ten times. The genes are TRBV7-2 and TRBJ1-2; the D gene is possibly TRBD1 (5 bases). This CDR3 has 14 residues. V shed 4 bases and J shed 4 bases, with 13 bases lying between them. Germline lookup yields CDR1 SGHTA and CDR2 FQGNSA. The CDR3, as DNA: TGTGCCAGCAGCTCGAGTAGGGGTAGCTATGGCTACACCTTC. This encodes CASSSSRGSYGYTF.

V usage is TRBV30 and J usage is TRBJ1-5; 9 nucleotides line up with TRBD1. The CDR3 extends over 14 amino acids. CDR1 is GTSNPN and CDR2 is SVGIG in the germline V gene (reference sequence). Trimming cost V 2 bases and J 8 bases; bases outside gene matches: 7. In nucleotides, the CDR3 is TGTGCCTGGAGTACCTCGACAGGGGGTAAGCCCCAGCATTTT. Protein sequence: CAWSTSTGGKPQHF.

The genes are TRBV12-3 or TRBV12-4 and TRBJ1-5; D might be TRBD1 (5 bases). This CDR3 region has 16 residues. V was cut by 3 bases and J by 0 bases, with 12 bases left in between. The chain's CDR3 is CASSFRQSYSNQPQHF. CDR3 coding DNA: TGTGCCAGCAGTTTTCGACAGTCCTATAGCAATCAGCCCCAGCATTTT.

This chain links TRBV6-5 with TRBJ2-1; D is possibly TRBD2 (6 bases). The CDR3 is 15 residues long. Per the germline V gene, CDR1 is MNHEY and CDR2 is SVGAGI. The germline V and J ends were trimmed by 4 bases and 13 bases, with 23 bases remaining between them. CDR3 coding DNA: TGTGCCAGCAGTTCCGGAGGGGCGGGGCAAGAGACCCAGTTCTTC. Its protein is CASSSGGAGQETQFF.

CDR3 sequence: CSARDVPSSYEQYF. The CDR3 DNA reads as TGCAGTGCTAGAGATGTCCCTTCGTCCTACGAGCAGTACTTC. The V gene is TRBV20-1, the J gene TRBJ2-7, with unresolved D. The CDR3 runs to 14 residues. CDR1 DFQATT and CDR2 SNEGSKA come from the germline V gene (reference sequence). V shed 0 bases and J shed 1 base, with 10 bases lying between them.

The rearrangement joins TRBV2 to TRBJ1-6; 10 bases agree with TRBD1. Unmatched junction bases numbered 3, after V lost 5 bases and J lost 5 bases. Germline assignment: CDR1 SNHLY and CDR2 FYNNEI. The length of the CDR3 is 15 residues. The CDR3 sequence is CASSRQGADNSPLHF. The CDR3 nucleotides are TGTGCCAGCAGTCGACAGGGGGCTGATAATTCACCCCTCCACTTT.

This clonotype was seen a few times. The chain combines TRBV12-3 or TRBV12-4 with TRBJ2-4, with a tentative D call TRBD1 (6 bases). The CDR3 is made up of 14 amino acids. Trimming cost V 4 bases and J 7 bases, with 14 bases left between them. The CDR3 nucleotides are TGTGCCAGCAGTTCCACAGGGATGGGTAACATTCAGTACTTC. Its translation is CASSSTGMGNIQYF.

V usage is TRBV20-1 and J usage is TRBJ2-4; 9 nucleotides line up with TRBD1. Germline CDR1 DFQATT, CDR2 SNEGSKA (reference sequence). The CDR3 has 14 residues. Trimming at V came to 0 bases and at J to 7 bases, leaving 4 bases not matched to a gene. The CDR3 DNA follows: TGCAGTGCTAGAGATCCAGGACAGGGGAACATTCAGTACTTC. Protein: CSARDPGQGNIQYF.